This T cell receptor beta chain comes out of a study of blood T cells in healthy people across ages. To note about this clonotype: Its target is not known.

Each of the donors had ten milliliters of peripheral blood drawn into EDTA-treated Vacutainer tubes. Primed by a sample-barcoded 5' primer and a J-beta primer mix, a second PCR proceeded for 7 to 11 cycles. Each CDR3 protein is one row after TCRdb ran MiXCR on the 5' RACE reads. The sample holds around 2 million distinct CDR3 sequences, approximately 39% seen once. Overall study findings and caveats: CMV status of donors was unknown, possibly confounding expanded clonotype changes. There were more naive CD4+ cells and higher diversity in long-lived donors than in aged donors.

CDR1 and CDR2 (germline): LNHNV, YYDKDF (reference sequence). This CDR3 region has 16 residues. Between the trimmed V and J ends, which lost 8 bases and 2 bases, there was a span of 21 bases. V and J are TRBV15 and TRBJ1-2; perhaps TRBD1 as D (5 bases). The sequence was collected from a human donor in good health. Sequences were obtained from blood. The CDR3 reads CATANRIQASNYGYTF. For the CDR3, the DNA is TGTGCCACCGCCAACAGGATCCAGGCGTCCAACTATGGCTACACCTTC.